This T cell receptor beta chain appears in the sequencing data of a study of T-cell reconstitution after alpha-beta-depleted transplantation in children. Unique molecular identifiers were built into the TCRbeta library. Via MiXCR, TCRdb re-called the PCR reads, giving one row per CDR3 protein. The data show about 580,000 distinct CDR3 sequences, about 23% seen once. Unmatched junction bases numbered 7, after V lost 5 bases and J lost 3 bases. Germline V gives CDR1 MDHEN, CDR2 SYDVKM. CDR3 length: 14 residues. Material: PBMCs, mostly from graft donor cells, obtained 360 days after TCRalphabeta/CD19-depleted stem cell transplant. The chain recombines TRBV28 with TRBJ2-7; 7 bases map to TRBD1. The clonotype was recovered from a boy less than two years old who had a stem cell transplant for acute myeloid leukemia, so the T cells may come from the graft donor. The CDR3 nucleotides are TGTGCCAGCAGTCGACGACAGGGATACTACGAGCAGTACGTC. It encodes CASSRRQGYYEQYV.